These T cell receptor beta chains were read from a single sample in a study of cytomegalovirus exposure and HLA in healthy donors. Here immunoSEQ multiplex PCR was the method, and the copy in TCRdb shows in-frame clones only, minus some. The sample features 90,000 to 150,000 clones, with 3.6% in its top ten. The sample was PBMCs. These receptors were collected from a man younger than 30 in good health and CMV-seronegative. CDR3s include the opening cysteine and the closing phenylalanine or tryptophan. A D gene is named only where the DNA matches it firmly.

J gene: TRBJ1-2; V gene: TRBV5-6; D gene: .; CDR3 DNA: TGTGCCAGCAGTTCAGTCGACGGGAGCTATGGCTATGGCTTC; CDR3 protein: CASSSVDGSYGYGF
J gene: TRBJ1-2; V gene: TRBV7-9; D gene: .; CDR3 DNA: TGTGCCAGCAGCCGGGACTCGGACTATGGCTACACCTTC; CDR3 protein: CASSRDSDYGYTF
J gene: TRBJ1-1; V gene: TRBV4-1; D gene: TRBD1; CDR3 DNA: TGCGCCAGCAGCCGACCGACAGGGGGAAGAGGGAACACTGAAGCTTTCTTT; CDR3 protein: CASSRPTGGRGNTEAFF
J gene: TRBJ1-1; V gene: TRBV30; D gene: .; CDR3 DNA: TGTGCCTGGACTGAAGTACAGGTGAACACTGAAGCTTTCTTT; CDR3 protein: CAWTEVQVNTEAFF
J gene: TRBJ1-2; V gene: TRBV14; D gene: TRBD1; CDR3 DNA: TGTGCCAGCAGCCAGCCCGGGACAGCCTATGGCTACACCTTC; CDR3 protein: CASSQPGTAYGYTF
J gene: TRBJ2-5; V gene: TRBV4-1; D gene: TRBD1; CDR3 DNA: TGCGCCAGCAGCCAAGAAAAGGACAGGGGAGAGACCCAGTACTTC; CDR3 protein: CASSQEKDRGETQYF
J gene: TRBJ2-3; V gene: TRBV2; D gene: TRBD2; CDR3 DNA: TGTGCCAGCAAAAGACTAGCGGGGGCCACAGATACGCAGTATTTT; CDR3 protein: CASKRLAGATDTQYF
J gene: TRBJ2-5; V gene: TRBV7-2; D gene: .; CDR3 DNA: TGTGCCAGCAGCTTACCTGGGAGGCCGTTTGAGCAGTACTTC; CDR3 protein: CASSLPGRPFEQYF
J gene: TRBJ2-4; V gene: TRBV4-2; D gene: .; CDR3 DNA: TGTGCCAGCAGCCAACAGGGGTCCCGTAGGTTAGCCAAAAACATTCAGTACTTC; CDR3 protein: CASSQQGSRRLAKNIQYF
J gene: TRBJ1-2; V gene: TRBV14; D gene: .; CDR3 DNA: TGTGCCAGCAGCCAAGTGGAGGGGAATGGCTACACCTTC; CDR3 protein: CASSQVEGNGYTF
J gene: TRBJ2-7; V gene: TRBV11-2; D gene: .; CDR3 DNA: TGTGCCAGCAGCTTAGGAGTGGACCCCGGGAACGAGCAGTACTTC; CDR3 protein: CASSLGVDPGNEQYF
J gene: TRBJ2-1; V gene: TRBV10-1; D gene: TRBD1; CDR3 DNA: TGCGCCAGCAGTGACTCCGGGACAGGGATCAATGAGCAGTTCTTC; CDR3 protein: CASSDSGTGINEQFF
J gene: TRBJ1-5; V gene: TRBV7-8; D gene: .; CDR3 DNA: TGTGCCAGCAGCTTAGAAAGGGTCGGGGTTCTTGGCCAGCATTTT; CDR3 protein: CASSLERVGVLGQHF
J gene: TRBJ1-1; V gene: TRBV18; D gene: .; CDR3 DNA: TGTGCCAGCTCACCATACCCGGGTTTGAGCGGGGTGAACACTGAAGCTTTCTTT; CDR3 protein: CASSPYPGLSGVNTEAFF
J gene: TRBJ2-2; V gene: TRBV6-1; D gene: TRBD1; CDR3 DNA: TGTGCCAGCAACCCGGACAGGGTCACCGGGGAGCTGTTTTTT; CDR3 protein: CASNPDRVTGELFF
J gene: TRBJ1-4; V gene: TRBV7-9; D gene: .; CDR3 DNA: TGTGCCAGCAGCCCCGGGACTGTTCGAGCAAAACTGTTTTTT; CDR3 protein: CASSPGTVRAKLFF
J gene: TRBJ2-6; V gene: TRBV6-4; D gene: .; CDR3 DNA: TGTGCCAGCAGTGACGACAGGTCTGGGGCCAACGTCCTGACTTTC; CDR3 protein: CASSDDRSGANVLTF
J gene: TRBJ1-6; V gene: TRBV28; D gene: TRBD1; CDR3 DNA: TGTGCCAGCAGTCACGGACAGGGGGCGTACAATTCACCCCTCCACTTT; CDR3 protein: CASSHGQGAYNSPLHF
J gene: TRBJ1-2; V gene: TRBV5-1; D gene: .; CDR3 DNA: TGCGCCAGCAGCTGGGGTGGAGGGATAAACTATGGCTACACCTTC; CDR3 protein: CASSWGGGINYGYTF
J gene: TRBJ2-1; V gene: TRBV21-1; D gene: .; CDR3 DNA: TGTGCCAGCAGCGGCCCGGGACAGGGGGTTTACAATGAGCAGTTCTTC; CDR3 protein: CASSGPGQGVYNEQFF
J gene: TRBJ2-7; V gene: TRBV5-1; D gene: TRBD1; CDR3 DNA: TGCGCCAGCAGCTTGGGCGGGACAGGGTCCTACGAGCAGTACTTC; CDR3 protein: CASSLGGTGSYEQYF
J gene: TRBJ2-1; V gene: TRBV7-2; D gene: .; CDR3 DNA: TGTGCCAGCAGCTCACCTGGGACTTACGGGAATGAGCAGTTCTTC; CDR3 protein: CASSSPGTYGNEQFF
J gene: TRBJ1-1; V gene: TRBV6-5; D gene: .; CDR3 DNA: TGTGCCAGCAGTTACGAACAGGGAAACACTGAAGCTTTCTTT; CDR3 protein: CASSYEQGNTEAFF
J gene: TRBJ2-7; V gene: TRBV28; D gene: TRBD1; CDR3 DNA: TGTGCCAGCAGTTCAACAGGGGTTTCGATCTGGGACGAGCAGTACTTC; CDR3 protein: CASSSTGVSIWDEQYF
J gene: TRBJ2-7; V gene: TRBV5-4; D gene: .; CDR3 DNA: TGTGCCAGCAGCACAAAGACAGGCGGGTACGAGCAGTACTTC; CDR3 protein: CASSTKTGGYEQYF
J gene: TRBJ2-5; V gene: TRBV18; D gene: .; CDR3 DNA: TGTGCCAGCTCACTGAACCAGGGCGGCCAAGAGACCCAGTACTTC; CDR3 protein: CASSLNQGGQETQYF
J gene: TRBJ2-6; V gene: TRBV6-5; D gene: .; CDR3 DNA: TGTGCCAGCAGTTACCGGTCCCTCTCTGGGGCCAACGTCCTGACTTTC; CDR3 protein: CASSYRSLSGANVLTF
J gene: TRBJ1-2; V gene: TRBV6-1; D gene: TRBD1; CDR3 DNA: TGTGCCGGCACCTCGGGACAGTTCTATGGCTACACCTTC; CDR3 protein: CAGTSGQFYGYTF
J gene: TRBJ2-2; V gene: TRBV29-1; D gene: .; CDR3 DNA: TGCAGCGTGGAGGCGGGGTACACCGGGGAGCTGTTTTTT; CDR3 protein: CSVEAGYTGELFF
J gene: TRBJ1-1; V gene: TRBV27; D gene: .; CDR3 DNA: TGTGCCAGCAGTTTCCGGAGGACCAACACTGAAGCTTTCTTT; CDR3 protein: CASSFRRTNTEAFF
J gene: TRBJ2-2; V gene: TRBV9; D gene: .; CDR3 DNA: TGTGCCAGCAGATCGTGGGGAGGTAACACCGGGGAGCTGTTTTTT; CDR3 protein: CASRSWGGNTGELFF
J gene: TRBJ2-7; V gene: TRBV5-4; D gene: TRBD1; CDR3 DNA: TGTGCCAGCAGCTTGGGAGGGGGCGCGGTCTACGAGCAGTACTTC; CDR3 protein: CASSLGGGAVYEQYF
J gene: TRBJ2-7; V gene: TRBV5-1; D gene: .; CDR3 DNA: TGCGCCAGCAGCTTGAGTCCAGGGGTCACCTACGAGCAGTACTTC; CDR3 protein: CASSLSPGVTYEQYF
J gene: TRBJ1-2; V gene: TRBV11-2; D gene: TRBD1; CDR3 DNA: TGTGCCAGCAGCTCTCCGGGACAGGTCATTCGTGGCTACACCTTC; CDR3 protein: CASSSPGQVIRGYTF
J gene: TRBJ2-2; V gene: TRBV6-5; D gene: TRBD1; CDR3 DNA: TGTGCCAGCGCCGAAGACAGGGGGCTCACCGGGGAGCTGTTTTTT; CDR3 protein: CASAEDRGLTGELFF
J gene: TRBJ1-2; V gene: TRBV15; D gene: .; CDR3 DNA: TGTGCCACCAGCAGACGGGGTGGGCCAATTTATGGCTACACCTTC; CDR3 protein: CATSRRGGPIYGYTF
J gene: TRBJ1-3; V gene: TRBV19; D gene: .; CDR3 DNA: TGTGCCAGTTCCTATGGAAACACCATATATTTT; CDR3 protein: CASSYGNTIYF
J gene: TRBJ2-7; V gene: TRBV19; D gene: .; CDR3 DNA: TGTGCCAGTAGTATTAGCGGGACAGCGAATATCCGCTACGAGCAGTACTTC; CDR3 protein: CASSISGTANIRYEQYF
J gene: TRBJ1-5; V gene: TRBV5-5; D gene: TRBD1; CDR3 DNA: TGTGCCAGCAGCTTGGGCCGGGACAGGGGGGTTGAAAGCAATCAGCCCCAGCATTTT; CDR3 protein: CASSLGRDRGVESNQPQHF
J gene: TRBJ1-4; V gene: TRBV18; D gene: .; CDR3 DNA: TGTGCCAGCTCACCTCCCCGGGGGACGACTAATGAAAAACTGTTTTTT; CDR3 protein: CASSPPRGTTNEKLFF
J gene: TRBJ1-5; V gene: TRBV19; D gene: TRBD1; CDR3 DNA: TGTGCCAGTAGTATAGGCCGGGACAGGGGGAACCAGCCCCAGCATTTT; CDR3 protein: CASSIGRDRGNQPQHF
J gene: TRBJ2-5; V gene: TRBV27; D gene: TRBD2; CDR3 DNA: TGTGCCAGCAGTTTGGGACTAGCAGTTCAAGAGACCCAGTACTTC; CDR3 protein: CASSLGLAVQETQYF
J gene: TRBJ1-5; V gene: TRBV6-5; D gene: .; CDR3 DNA: TGTGCCACCGCTATTACAGGGATGTCTCAGCCCCAGCATTTT; CDR3 protein: CATAITGMSQPQHF
J gene: TRBJ1-6; V gene: TRBV9; D gene: .; CDR3 DNA: TGTGCCAGCAGCGTCGGACAATCTTATAATTCACCCCTCCACTTT; CDR3 protein: CASSVGQSYNSPLHF
J gene: TRBJ2-7; V gene: TRBV2; D gene: .; CDR3 DNA: TGTGCCAGCAGTGATGGAGGGGCCTACGAGCAGTACTTC; CDR3 protein: CASSDGGAYEQYF
J gene: TRBJ2-3; V gene: TRBV6-4; D gene: TRBD2; CDR3 DNA: TGTGCCAGCAGTAGCGGGGGGGCCACAGATACGCAGTATTTT; CDR3 protein: CASSSGGATDTQYF